These T cell receptor beta chains were read from a single sample in a study of blood T cell repertoires in COVID-19. TCRdb keeps only in-frame clones here, not all; method: immunoSEQ multiplex PCR. The sample carries around 140,000 clones, over 70% recorded once. Material for sequencing was peripheral blood. The origin of the receptors is a man in his fifties or sixties with active COVID-19. Both conserved end residues are part of each CDR3. Fields, in order: V gene, J gene, D gene, clone size, CDR3 DNA, CDR3 protein. A D gene is named only where the DNA matches it firmly. Some rows mark clone size as missing; the rest say once, few, many or name a class of expanded clone.

v_call: TRBV19
j_call: TRBJ1-5
d_call: -
clone_size: -
cdr3_nt: TGTGCCAGTAGTGGGGGCCAAAAGGGCGGACAGCCCCAGCATTTT
cdr3_aa: CASSGGQKGGQPQHF

v_call: TRBV19
j_call: TRBJ2-3
d_call: -
clone_size: -
cdr3_nt: TGTGCCAGTAGTAACCGGGACACCTTAAATACGCAGTATTTT
cdr3_aa: CASSNRDTLNTQYF

v_call: TRBV11-2
j_call: TRBJ1-3
d_call: TRBD1
clone_size: few
cdr3_nt: TGTGCCAGCAGTCAAGGGGCGCACAGGGGCCCCGGAAACACCATATATTTT
cdr3_aa: CASSQGAHRGPGNTIYF

v_call: TRBV30
j_call: TRBJ2-6
d_call: -
clone_size: -
cdr3_nt: TGTGCCTGGATGGGCAGGCAATTTAACTCTGGGGCCAACGTCCTGACTTTC
cdr3_aa: CAWMGRQFNSGANVLTF

v_call: TRBV7-2
j_call: TRBJ2-7
d_call: TRBD1
clone_size: -
cdr3_nt: TGTGCCAGCAGCTGGAGAACAGGACAGGGGACGCGCGAGCAGTACTTC
cdr3_aa: CASSWRTGQGTREQYF

v_call: TRBV7-2
j_call: TRBJ2-7
d_call: -
clone_size: few
cdr3_nt: TGTGCCAGCAGCTTCGTGGAGTCCTACGAGCAGTACTTC
cdr3_aa: CASSFVESYEQYF

v_call: TRBV6-5
j_call: TRBJ1-2
d_call: -
clone_size: -
cdr3_nt: TGTGCCAGCAGCGGACTGCCTAACTATGGCTACACCTTC
cdr3_aa: CASSGLPNYGYTF

v_call: TRBV19
j_call: TRBJ2-5
d_call: TRBD2
clone_size: -
cdr3_nt: TGTGCCAGTAGTCCGTGGGGACTAGCGGGGGGAAGAAGGGAGACCCAGTACTTC
cdr3_aa: CASSPWGLAGGRRETQYF

v_call: TRBV3-1/TRBV3-2
j_call: TRBJ2-3
d_call: TRBD2
clone_size: -
cdr3_nt: TGTGCCAGCAGCCAAGAAGGGCTGGCGGGGGGGGGCACAGATACGCAGTATTTT
cdr3_aa: CASSQEGLAGGGTDTQYF

v_call: TRBV29-1
j_call: TRBJ2-4
d_call: -
clone_size: -
cdr3_nt: TGCAGCGTTGTCTCGGCAGGGGTGGCCAAAAACATTCAGTACTTC
cdr3_aa: CSVVSAGVAKNIQYF

v_call: TRBV5-4
j_call: TRBJ1-5
d_call: -
clone_size: -
cdr3_nt: TGTGCCAGCAGCTTTCCTTTACAGCCCCAGCATTTT
cdr3_aa: CASSFPLQPQHF

v_call: TRBV4-3
j_call: TRBJ2-1
d_call: -
clone_size: -
cdr3_nt: TGCGCCAGCAGCCAAGATCTGGGGCCAAGCCCCCTTGAGCAGTTCTTC
cdr3_aa: CASSQDLGPSPLEQFF

v_call: TRBV2
j_call: TRBJ1-5
d_call: -
clone_size: -
cdr3_nt: TGTGCCACCACTCGAGGGGGAAATCAGCCCCAGCATTTT
cdr3_aa: CATTRGGNQPQHF

v_call: TRBV3-1/TRBV3-2
j_call: TRBJ2-6
d_call: TRBD1
clone_size: -
cdr3_nt: TGTGCCAGCAGCCAGCTACCACAGGGGTTTGGGGCCAACGTCCTGACTTTC
cdr3_aa: CASSQLPQGFGANVLTF

v_call: TRBV18
j_call: TRBJ2-7
d_call: -
clone_size: once
cdr3_nt: TGTGCCAGCTCACCAACGTCGACAAAGATCTCCTACGAGCAGTACTTC
cdr3_aa: CASSPTSTKISYEQYF

v_call: TRBV5-5
j_call: TRBJ1-5
d_call: -
clone_size: -
cdr3_nt: TGTGCCAGCAGCTTCGGGAGGGAACGTCAGCCCCAGCATTTT
cdr3_aa: CASSFGRERQPQHF

v_call: TRBV4-2
j_call: TRBJ1-3
d_call: -
clone_size: -
cdr3_nt: TGTGCCAGCAGCCGAGCCGAGGTCACGAGCTCTGGAAACACCATATATTTT
cdr3_aa: CASSRAEVTSSGNTIYF

v_call: TRBV7-9
j_call: TRBJ2-3
d_call: TRBD2
clone_size: -
cdr3_nt: TGTGCCAGCAGCTTATCACTAGCGGGGGTGGATACGCAGTATTTT
cdr3_aa: CASSLSLAGVDTQYF

v_call: TRBV27
j_call: TRBJ1-5
d_call: TRBD1
clone_size: few
cdr3_nt: TGTGCCAGCAGCGGACAGGGGAAGCCCCAGCATTTT
cdr3_aa: CASSGQGKPQHF

v_call: TRBV9
j_call: TRBJ2-1
d_call: -
clone_size: -
cdr3_nt: TGTGCCAGCAGCGTAGAGGGCAGGAGGAATGAGCAGTTCTTC
cdr3_aa: CASSVEGRRNEQFF

v_call: TRBV2
j_call: TRBJ2-7
d_call: TRBD1
clone_size: -
cdr3_nt: TGTGCCAGCAGTGTCCAGACAGGGATGGAGCAGTACTTC
cdr3_aa: CASSVQTGMEQYF

v_call: TRBV19
j_call: TRBJ2-3
d_call: -
clone_size: -
cdr3_nt: TGTGCCAGTAGTATGGAGTGGGGCCGAGCAGATACGCAGTATTTT
cdr3_aa: CASSMEWGRADTQYF